The following is a T cell receptor (beta chain) sequence with its context. Its cognate antigen has yet to be identified. No quality values exist for individual bases; no much larger clone is one base distant. The data stem from a study of technical replicates of blood from a handful of donors (dated 2017 in TCRdb). The cysteine opens and the phenylalanine closes a CDR3 of 14 amino acids. Only the CDR3 region is kept as DNA, spanning 42 bases read in frame from base 1. Germline trimming amounts to 4 bases on V and 4 bases on J, with 7 as the count of junction bases outside the gene matches. Based on the germline V gene (reference sequence), the CDR1 and CDR2 sequences are LNHDA and SQIVND. The method behind the library was the immunoSEQ multiplex PCR assay. TCRdb's version of the immuneACCESS table is confined to in-frame rearrangements and falls short of the full clone set. An unresolved V gene accounts for under half of the shortfall where checked; the remainder is of unknown origin. Counted in this sample were 60,000 to 85,000 clones; under 95% of them appeared once. About 0.4% of the sample rests with the top ten.

Sequencing was done on a sample of T cells isolated from PBMCs. The chain links TRBV19 with TRBJ2-7, and TRBD1 aligns with 7 junction nucleotides. This TCR derives from a human donor in good health. The CDR3 amino acid sequence is: CASSKDRFPYEQYF. The nucleotide sequence reads as follows: TGTGCCAGTAGTAAGGACAGGTTTCCGTACGAGCAGTACTTC.